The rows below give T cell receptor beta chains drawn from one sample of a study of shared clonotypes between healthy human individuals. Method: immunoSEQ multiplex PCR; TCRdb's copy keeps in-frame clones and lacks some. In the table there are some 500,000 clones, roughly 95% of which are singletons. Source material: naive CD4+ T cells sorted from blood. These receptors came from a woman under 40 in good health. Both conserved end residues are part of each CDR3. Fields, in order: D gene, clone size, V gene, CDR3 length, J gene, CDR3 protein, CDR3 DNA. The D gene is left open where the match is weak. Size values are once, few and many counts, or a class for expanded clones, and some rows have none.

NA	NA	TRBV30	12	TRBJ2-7	CAWSNQGAEQYF	TGTGCCTGGAGTAATCAGGGTGCCGAGCAGTACTTC
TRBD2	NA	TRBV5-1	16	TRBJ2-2	CASSFIAGVLAGELFF	TGCGCCAGCAGCTTTATAGCGGGAGTATTGGCCGGGGAGCTGTTTTTT
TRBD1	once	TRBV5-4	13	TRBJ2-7	CASSGQGPYEQYF	TGTGCCAGCAGCGGACAGGGTCCCTACGAGCAGTACTTC
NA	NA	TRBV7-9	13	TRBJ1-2	CASSYQGIYGYTF	TGTGCCAGCAGTTACCAGGGAATCTATGGCTACACCTTC
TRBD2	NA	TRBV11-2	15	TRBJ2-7	CASSSGLAGVGEQYF	TGTGCCAGCAGCTCCGGACTAGCGGGAGTAGGCGAGCAGTACTTC
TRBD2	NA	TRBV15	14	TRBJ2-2	CATSSGTSGRRLFF	TGTGCCACCAGCAGTGGGACTAGCGGGAGGCGGCTGTTTTTT
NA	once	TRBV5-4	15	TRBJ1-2	CASSLGSGADYGYTF	TGTGCCAGCAGCTTGGGTTCAGGGGCCGACTATGGCTACACCTTC
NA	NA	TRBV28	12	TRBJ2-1	CASSSPPNEQFF	TGTGCCAGCAGTTCCCCCCCCAATGAGCAGTTCTTC
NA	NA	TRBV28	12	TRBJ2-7	CASSLIGYEQYF	TGTGCCAGCAGTTTAATAGGCTACGAGCAGTACTTC
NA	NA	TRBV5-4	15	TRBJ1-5	CASSLAGDGNQPQHF	TGTGCCAGCAGCTTGGCCGGGGACGGCAATCAGCCCCAGCATTTT
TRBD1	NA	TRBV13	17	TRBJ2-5	CASSPTSGQGNEETQYF	TGTGCCAGCAGCCCAACCTCGGGACAGGGAAACGAAGAGACCCAGTACTTC
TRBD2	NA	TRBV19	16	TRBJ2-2	CASSILAGVGTGELFF	TGTGCCAGTAGTATCCTAGCGGGAGTCGGCACCGGGGAGCTGTTTTTT
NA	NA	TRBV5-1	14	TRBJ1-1	CASSSQGDTREAFF	TGCGCCAGCAGCTCCCAGGGAGACACCAGAGAAGCTTTCTTT
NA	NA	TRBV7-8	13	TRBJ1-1	CASSLEEGTEAFF	TGTGCCAGCAGCTTAGAGGAGGGAACTGAAGCTTTCTTT
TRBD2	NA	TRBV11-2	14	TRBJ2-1	CASQQRGGDNEQFF	TGTGCCAGCCAACAGAGGGGAGGGGACAATGAGCAGTTCTTC
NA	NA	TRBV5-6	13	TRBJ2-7	CASSLRDTYEQYF	TGTGCCAGCAGCTTGAGGGATACCTACGAGCAGTACTTC
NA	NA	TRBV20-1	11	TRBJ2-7	CRMSWGDEQYF	TGCAGGATGTCCTGGGGGGACGAGCAGTACTTC
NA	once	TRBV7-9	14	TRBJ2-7	CASSSLVTSYEQYF	TGTGCCAGCAGCTCCCTGGTCACTTCCTACGAGCAGTACTTC
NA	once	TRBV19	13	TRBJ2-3	CASSSGQGDTQYF	TGTGCCAGTAGTTCCGGCCAGGGAGATACGCAGTATTTT
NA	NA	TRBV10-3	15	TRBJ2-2	CAISESGTHYGELFF	TGTGCCATCAGTGAGTCCGGGACTCATTACGGGGAGCTGTTTTTT
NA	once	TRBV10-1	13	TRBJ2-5	CASSEGGEETQYF	TGCGCCAGCAGTGAAGGCGGGGAAGAGACCCAGTACTTC
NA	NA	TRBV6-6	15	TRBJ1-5	CASSYARGRNQPQHF	TGTGCCAGCAGTTATGCCAGGGGCCGCAATCAGCCCCAGCATTTT
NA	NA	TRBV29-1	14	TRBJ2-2	CSVERAPNTGELFF	TGCAGCGTTGAACGCGCCCCAAACACCGGGGAGCTGTTTTTT
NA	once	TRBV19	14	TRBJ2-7	CASSIRVGYFEQYF	TGTGCCAGTAGTATCCGGGTGGGCTATTTCGAGCAGTACTTC
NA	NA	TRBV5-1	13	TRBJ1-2	CASSSQEGYGYTF	TGCGCCAGCAGCTCACAGGAGGGCTATGGCTACACCTTC
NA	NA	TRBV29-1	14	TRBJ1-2	CSVAGETEGYGYTF	TGCAGCGTTGCCGGGGAGACCGAGGGCTATGGCTACACCTTC
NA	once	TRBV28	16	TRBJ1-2	CASSQGGAVANYGYTF	TGTGCCAGCAGCCAGGGTGGGGCAGTAGCTAACTATGGCTACACCTTC
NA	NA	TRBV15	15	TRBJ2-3	CATSRDSWLLDTQYF	TGTGCCACCAGCAGAGATTCATGGCTGCTAGATACGCAGTATTTT
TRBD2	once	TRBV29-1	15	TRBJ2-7	CSVESLAGGLSEQYF	TGCAGCGTTGAATCTCTAGCGGGAGGGCTGTCCGAGCAGTACTTC
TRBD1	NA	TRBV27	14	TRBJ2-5	CASGETGVGETQYF	TGTGCCAGCGGGGAAACAGGGGTAGGGGAGACCCAGTACTTC
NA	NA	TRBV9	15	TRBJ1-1	CASSVSVKGDTEAFF	TGTGCCAGCAGCGTGAGCGTAAAAGGGGACACTGAAGCTTTCTTT
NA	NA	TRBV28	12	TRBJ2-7	CASPSAGGRQYF	TGTGCCAGCCCTTCAGCCGGAGGCAGGCAGTACTTC
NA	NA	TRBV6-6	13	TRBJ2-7	CASSYDAGSEQYF	TGTGCCAGCAGTTACGATGCGGGGTCCGAGCAGTACTTC
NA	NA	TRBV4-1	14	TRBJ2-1	CASSQLLVSGEQFF	TGCGCCAGCAGCCAATTACTAGTTTCAGGTGAGCAGTTCTTC
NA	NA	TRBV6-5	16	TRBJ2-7	CASSYSRRTRGNEQYF	TGTGCCAGCAGTTACTCTCGGCGGACTCGGGGAAACGAGCAGTACTTC
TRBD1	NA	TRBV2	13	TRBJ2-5	CASNLDREETQYF	TGTGCCAGCAATTTGGACAGGGAAGAGACCCAGTACTTC
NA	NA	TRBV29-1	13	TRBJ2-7	CSARQTSSYEQYF	TGCAGCGCCAGACAGACCAGCTCCTACGAGCAGTACTTC
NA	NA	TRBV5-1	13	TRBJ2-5	CASSLGQEETQYF	TGCGCCAGCAGCTTGGGACAGGAGGAGACCCAGTACTTC
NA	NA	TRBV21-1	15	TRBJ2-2	CASSKEGRNTGELFF	TGTGCCAGCAGCAAAGAGGGTAGGAACACCGGGGAGCTGTTTTTT
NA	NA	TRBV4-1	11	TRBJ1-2	CASKSRAGYTF	TGCGCCAGCAAATCAAGGGCTGGCTACACCTTC
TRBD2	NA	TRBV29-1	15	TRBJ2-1	CSVEGGRGSYNEQFF	TGCAGCGTTGAGGGCGGGAGGGGTTCCTACAATGAGCAGTTCTTC
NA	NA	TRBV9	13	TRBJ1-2	CASSPWGGGGYTF	TGTGCCAGCAGCCCCTGGGGGGGAGGTGGCTACACCTTC
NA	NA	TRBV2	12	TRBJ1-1	CASFPQTDEAFF	TGTGCCAGCTTTCCCCAGACAGATGAAGCTTTCTTT
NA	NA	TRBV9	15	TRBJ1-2	CASSVGGRPDYGYTF	TGTGCCAGCAGCGTAGGGGGGCGCCCTGACTATGGCTACACCTTC
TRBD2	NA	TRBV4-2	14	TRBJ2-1	CASSQDHGGNEQFF	TGTGCCAGCAGCCAAGATCACGGGGGGAATGAGCAGTTCTTC
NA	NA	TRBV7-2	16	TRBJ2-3	CASSSPRRTATDTQYF	TGTGCCAGCAGCTCCCCTCGCAGGACCGCAACAGATACGCAGTATTTT
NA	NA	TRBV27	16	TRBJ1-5	CASSPLTQGYNQPQHF	TGTGCCAGCAGTCCCCTCACGCAGGGCTACAATCAGCCCCAGCATTTT